This entry describes one T cell receptor beta chain. These data come from a study of blood T cell repertoires in COVID-19. Study-level background: Italy, Spain and the United States were the sources of the convalescent and acute COVID-19 samples. Sample material is recorded as cDNA or gDNA derived from T cells, B-cell-depleted T cells, or PBMCs.

The table came from immunoSEQ multiplex PCR; TCRdb's copy has only in-frame clones and leaves some out. Here the sample spans 85,000 to 100,000 clones, 79% being singletons. Trimming at V came to 6 bases and at J to 5 bases, leaving 3 bases not matched to a gene. The V gene's germline CDR1 is MNHEY and CDR2 SVGEGT. The CDR3 is made up of 13 amino acids. The sequence was obtained from an elderly woman with active or convalescent COVID-19. The gene calls are TRBV6-2 or TRBV6-3 and TRBJ1-5; 8 nucleotides match TRBD1. The sample taken for sequencing was peripheral blood. DNA of the CDR3: TGTGCCAGCAGCAGGACAGGGTATCAGCCCCAGCATTTT. Translating it yields CASSRTGYQPQHF.